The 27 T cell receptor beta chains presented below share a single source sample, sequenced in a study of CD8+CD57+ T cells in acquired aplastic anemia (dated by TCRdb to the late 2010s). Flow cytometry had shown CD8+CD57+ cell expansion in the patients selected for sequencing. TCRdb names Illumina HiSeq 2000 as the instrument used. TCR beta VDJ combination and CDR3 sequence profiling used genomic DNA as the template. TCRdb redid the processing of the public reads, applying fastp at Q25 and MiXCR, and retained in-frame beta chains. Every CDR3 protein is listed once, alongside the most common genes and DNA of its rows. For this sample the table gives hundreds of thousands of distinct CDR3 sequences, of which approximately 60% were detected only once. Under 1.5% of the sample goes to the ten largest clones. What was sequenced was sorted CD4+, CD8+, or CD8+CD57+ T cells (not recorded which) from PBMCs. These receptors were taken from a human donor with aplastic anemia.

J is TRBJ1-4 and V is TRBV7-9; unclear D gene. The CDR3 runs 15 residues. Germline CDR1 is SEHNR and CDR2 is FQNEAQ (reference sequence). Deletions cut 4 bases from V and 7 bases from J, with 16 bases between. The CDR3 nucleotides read TGTGCCAGCAGCTCCCGAGCGGCGGGAACTGAAAAACTGTTTTTT. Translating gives CASSSRAAGTEKLFF.

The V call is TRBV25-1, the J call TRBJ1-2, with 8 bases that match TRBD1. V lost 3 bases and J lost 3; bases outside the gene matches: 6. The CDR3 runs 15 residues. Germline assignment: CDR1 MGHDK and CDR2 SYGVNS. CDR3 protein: CASSDPRTGYYGYTF. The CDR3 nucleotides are TGTGCCAGCAGTGATCCAAGGACAGGGTACTATGGCTACACCTTC.

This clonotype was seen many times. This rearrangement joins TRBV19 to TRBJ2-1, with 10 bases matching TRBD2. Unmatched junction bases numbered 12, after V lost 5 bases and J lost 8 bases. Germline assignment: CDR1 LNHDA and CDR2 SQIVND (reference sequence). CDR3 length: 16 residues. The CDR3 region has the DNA TGTGCCAGTAGTCGCACGGCTAGCGGGAGCTTCGATGAGCAGTTCTTC. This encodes CASSRTASGSFDEQFF. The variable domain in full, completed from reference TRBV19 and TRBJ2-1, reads DGGITQSPKYLFRKEGQNVTLSCEQNLNHDAMYWYRQDPGQGLRLIYYSQIVNDFQKGDIAEGYSVSREKKESFPLTVTSAQKNPTAFYLCASSRTASGSFDEQFFGPGTRLTVL.

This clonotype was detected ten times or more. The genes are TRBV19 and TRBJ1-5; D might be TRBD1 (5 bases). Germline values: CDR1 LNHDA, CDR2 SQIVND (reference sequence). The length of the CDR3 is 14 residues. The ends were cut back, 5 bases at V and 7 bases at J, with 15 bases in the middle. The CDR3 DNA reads TGTGCCAGTAGTTACAGGCAAGAGAGACAGCCCCAGCATTTT. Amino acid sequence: CASSYRQERQPQHF.

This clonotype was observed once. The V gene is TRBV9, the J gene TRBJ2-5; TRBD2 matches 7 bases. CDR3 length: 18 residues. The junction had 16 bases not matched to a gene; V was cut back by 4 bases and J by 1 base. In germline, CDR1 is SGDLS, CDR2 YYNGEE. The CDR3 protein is CASSLRPSSAGSQETQYF. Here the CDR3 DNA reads TGTGCCAGCAGCCTCCGTCCGTCATCAGCGGGGTCCCAAGAGACCCAGTACTTC.

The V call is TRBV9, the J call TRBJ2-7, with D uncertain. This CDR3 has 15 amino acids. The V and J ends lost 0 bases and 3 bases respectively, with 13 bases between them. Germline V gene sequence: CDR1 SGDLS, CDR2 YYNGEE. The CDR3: CASSVAGDTNYEQYF. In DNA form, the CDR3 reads TGTGCCAGCAGCGTAGCAGGAGACACCAACTACGAGCAGTACTTC. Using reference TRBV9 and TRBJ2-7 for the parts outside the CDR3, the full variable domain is DSGVTQTPKHLITATGQRVTLRCSPRSGDLSVYWYQQSLDQGLQFLIQYYNGEERAKGNILERFSAQQFPDLHSELNLSSLELGDSALYFCASSVAGDTNYEQYFGPGTRLTVT.

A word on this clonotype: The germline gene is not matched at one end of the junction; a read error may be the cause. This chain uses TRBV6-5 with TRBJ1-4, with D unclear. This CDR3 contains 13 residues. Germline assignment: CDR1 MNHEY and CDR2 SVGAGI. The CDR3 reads CASSSRLNEKLLF. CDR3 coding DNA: TGTGCCAGCAGTAGTCGCCTTAATGAAAAACTGCTTTTT.

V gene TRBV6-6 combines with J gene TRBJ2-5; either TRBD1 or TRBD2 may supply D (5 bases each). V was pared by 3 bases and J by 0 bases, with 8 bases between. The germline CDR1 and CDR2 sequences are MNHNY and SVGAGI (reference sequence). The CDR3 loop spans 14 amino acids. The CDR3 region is CASSYGDHQETQYF. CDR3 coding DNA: TGTGCCAGCAGTTATGGGGACCACCAAGAGACCCAGTACTTC.

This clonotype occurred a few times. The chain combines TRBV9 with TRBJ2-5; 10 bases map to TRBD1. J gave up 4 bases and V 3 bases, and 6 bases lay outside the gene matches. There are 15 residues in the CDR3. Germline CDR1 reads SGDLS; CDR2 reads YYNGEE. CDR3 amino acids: CASSDPGQGLETQYF. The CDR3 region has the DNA TGTGCCAGCAGCGATCCGGGACAGGGGTTAGAGACCCAGTACTTC.

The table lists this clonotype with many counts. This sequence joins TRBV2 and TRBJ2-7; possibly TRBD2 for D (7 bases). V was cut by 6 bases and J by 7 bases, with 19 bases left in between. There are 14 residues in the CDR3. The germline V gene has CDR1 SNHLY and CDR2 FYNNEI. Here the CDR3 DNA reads TGTGCCAGCAGCCTAGGGGGGGCGAGAGGGGAGCAGTACTTC. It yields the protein CASSLGGARGEQYF.

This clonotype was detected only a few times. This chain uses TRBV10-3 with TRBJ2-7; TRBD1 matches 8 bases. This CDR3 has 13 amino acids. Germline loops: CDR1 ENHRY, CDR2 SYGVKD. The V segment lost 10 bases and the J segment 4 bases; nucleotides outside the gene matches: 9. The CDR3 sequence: CATLGQGTYEQYF. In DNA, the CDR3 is TGTGCCACCTTAGGACAGGGCACTTACGAGCAGTACTTC.

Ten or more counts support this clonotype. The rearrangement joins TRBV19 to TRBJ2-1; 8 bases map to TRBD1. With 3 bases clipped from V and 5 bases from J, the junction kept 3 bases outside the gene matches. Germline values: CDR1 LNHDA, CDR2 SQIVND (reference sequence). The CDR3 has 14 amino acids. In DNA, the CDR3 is TGTGCCAGTAGTATGCAGGGGGCCAACAATGAGCAGTTCTTC. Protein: CASSMQGANNEQFF.

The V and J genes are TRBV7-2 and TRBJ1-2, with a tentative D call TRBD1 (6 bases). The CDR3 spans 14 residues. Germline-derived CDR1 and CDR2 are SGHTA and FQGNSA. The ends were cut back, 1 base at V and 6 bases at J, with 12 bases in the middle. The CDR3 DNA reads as TGTGCCAGCAGCTTAGGGCAGGGGAGGAATGGCTACACCTTC. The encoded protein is CASSLGQGRNGYTF.

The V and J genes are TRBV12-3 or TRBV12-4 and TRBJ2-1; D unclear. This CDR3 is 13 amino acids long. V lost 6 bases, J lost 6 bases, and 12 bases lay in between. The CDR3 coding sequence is TGTGCCAGCAGCCCCGAGAAATCCAATGAGCAGTTCTTC. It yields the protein CASSPEKSNEQFF.

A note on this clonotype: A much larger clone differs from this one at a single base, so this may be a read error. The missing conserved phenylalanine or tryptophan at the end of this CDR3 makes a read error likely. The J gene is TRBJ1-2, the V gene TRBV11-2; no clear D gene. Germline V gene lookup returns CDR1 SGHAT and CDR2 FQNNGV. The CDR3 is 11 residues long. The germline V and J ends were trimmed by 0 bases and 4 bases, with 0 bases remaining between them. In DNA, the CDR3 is TGTGCCAGCAGCTTAGACTATGGCTACACCCTC. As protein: CASSLDYGYTL.

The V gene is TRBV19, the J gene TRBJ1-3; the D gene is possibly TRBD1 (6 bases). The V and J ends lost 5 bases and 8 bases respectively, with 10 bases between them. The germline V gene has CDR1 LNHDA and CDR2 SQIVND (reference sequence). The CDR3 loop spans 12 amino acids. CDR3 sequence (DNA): TGTGCCAGTAGTCCCGGACAGCACACCATATATTTT. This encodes CASSPGQHTIYF.

Here the CDR3 reads CASSTMGQGTQPQHF. CDR3 nucleotide sequence: TGTGCCAGCAGCACAATGGGACAGGGGACGCAGCCCCAGCATTTT. V gene TRBV7-8 combines with J gene TRBJ1-5, with 10 bases fitting TRBD1. The length of the CDR3 is 15 residues. Germline-derived CDR1 and CDR2 are SGHVS and FQNEAQ. With 5 bases clipped from V and 7 bases from J, the junction kept 8 bases outside the gene matches.

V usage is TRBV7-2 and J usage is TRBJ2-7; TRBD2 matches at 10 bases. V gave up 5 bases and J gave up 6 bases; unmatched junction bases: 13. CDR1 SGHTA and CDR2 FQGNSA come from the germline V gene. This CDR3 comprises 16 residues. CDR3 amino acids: CASSPNLRTSGFEQYF. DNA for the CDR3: TGTGCCAGCAGCCCCAACCTTAGGACTAGCGGCTTCGAGCAGTACTTC.

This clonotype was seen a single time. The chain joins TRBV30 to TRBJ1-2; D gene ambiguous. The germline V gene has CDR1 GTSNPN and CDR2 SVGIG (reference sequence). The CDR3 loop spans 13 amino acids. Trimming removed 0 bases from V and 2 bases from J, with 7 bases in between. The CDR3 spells CAWSVETNYGYTF. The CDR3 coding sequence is TGTGCCTGGAGTGTAGAGACAAACTATGGCTACACCTTC.

The CDR3 sequence is CASSESGKAEQFF. The CDR3 region has the DNA TGCGCCAGCAGTGAGTCGGGCAAAGCTGAGCAGTTCTTC. This sequence joins TRBV10-1 and TRBJ2-1; D uncertain. V lost 0 bases to trimming and J lost 9 bases, with 9 bases between them. Per germline, CDR1 WNHNN and CDR2 SYGVQD (reference sequence). The CDR3 runs 13 residues.

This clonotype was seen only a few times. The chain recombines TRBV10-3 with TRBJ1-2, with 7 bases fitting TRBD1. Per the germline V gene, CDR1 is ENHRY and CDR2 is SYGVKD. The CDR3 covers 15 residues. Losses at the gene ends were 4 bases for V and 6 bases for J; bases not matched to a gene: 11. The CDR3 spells CAISADRVGINGYTF. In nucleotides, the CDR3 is TGTGCCATCAGTGCCGACAGGGTCGGTATTAATGGCTACACCTTC.

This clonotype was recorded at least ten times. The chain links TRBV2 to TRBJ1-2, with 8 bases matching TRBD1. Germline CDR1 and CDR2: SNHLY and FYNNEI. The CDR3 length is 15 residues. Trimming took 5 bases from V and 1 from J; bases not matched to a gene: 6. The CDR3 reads CASSTRTGNNYGYTF. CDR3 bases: TGTGCCAGCAGTACACGGACAGGGAATAACTATGGCTACACCTTC.

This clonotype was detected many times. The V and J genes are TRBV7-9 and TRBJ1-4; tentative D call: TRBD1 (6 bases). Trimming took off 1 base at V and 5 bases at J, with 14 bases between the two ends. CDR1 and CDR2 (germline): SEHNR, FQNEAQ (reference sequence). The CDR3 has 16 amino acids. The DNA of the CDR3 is TGTGCCAGCAGCTTAGGATGGGACACTTCAAATGAAAAACTGTTTTTT. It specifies CASSLGWDTSNEKLFF.

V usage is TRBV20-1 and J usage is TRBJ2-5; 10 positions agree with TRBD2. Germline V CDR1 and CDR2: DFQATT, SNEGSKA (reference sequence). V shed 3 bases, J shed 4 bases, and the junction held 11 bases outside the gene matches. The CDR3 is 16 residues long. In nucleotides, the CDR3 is TGCAGTGCTAGCCCCGGACTAGCGGTAGGGGCAGAGACCCAGTACTTC. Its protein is CSASPGLAVGAETQYF.

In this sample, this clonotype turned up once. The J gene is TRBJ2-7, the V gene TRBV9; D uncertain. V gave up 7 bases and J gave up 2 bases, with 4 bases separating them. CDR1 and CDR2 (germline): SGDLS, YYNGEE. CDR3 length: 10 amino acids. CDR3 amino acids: CASGPYEQYF. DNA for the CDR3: TGTGCCAGCGGCCCCTACGAGCAGTACTTC. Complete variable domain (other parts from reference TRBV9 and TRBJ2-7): DSGVTQTPKHLITATGQRVTLRCSPRSGDLSVYWYQQSLDQGLQFLIQYYNGEERAKGNILERFSAQQFPDLHSELNLSSLELGDSALYFCASGPYEQYFGPGTRLTVT.

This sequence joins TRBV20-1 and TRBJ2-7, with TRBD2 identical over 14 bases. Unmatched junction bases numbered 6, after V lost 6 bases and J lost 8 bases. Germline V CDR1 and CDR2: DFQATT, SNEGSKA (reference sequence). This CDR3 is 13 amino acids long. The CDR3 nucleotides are TGCAGTGCCCCGCGGACTAGCGGGGGGCAGCAGTACTTC. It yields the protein CSAPRTSGGQQYF.

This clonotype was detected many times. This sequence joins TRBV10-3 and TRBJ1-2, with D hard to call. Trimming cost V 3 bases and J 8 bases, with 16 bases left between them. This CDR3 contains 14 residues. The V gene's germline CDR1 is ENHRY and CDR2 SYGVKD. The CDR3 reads CAISEPGPSRGYTF. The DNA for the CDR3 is TGTGCCATCAGTGAACCCGGGCCATCGAGGGGCTACACCTTC.